The clone carrying this T cell receptor beta chain was found once. Its target is not known. Lung cancer patients with chemo-refractory metastatic non-small-cell disease were given focal radiation plus CTLA-4 blockade with ipilimumab. The CDR3 covers 14 residues. CDR1 is SQVTM, CDR2 ANQGSEA, per germline. Trimming shortened V by 3 bases and J by 8 bases, and 19 bases separated the two germline ends. The data were obtained in a study of radiotherapy plus CTLA-4 blockade in lung cancer. Notes on the study in general: Early blood T cell clone dynamics, with interferon-beta, were reported to best predict response.

The assay was immunoSEQ multiplex PCR, and TCRdb's table has in-frame clones only and misses some. Of over 80,000 clones detected, roughly 80% appear once; the ten largest clones hold 0.65% to 1%. The sequenced sample was peripheral blood, obtained from a patient treated with radiotherapy plus ipilimumab. The receptor comes from a human donor with non-small cell lung cancer who had stable disease on radiotherapy plus ipilimumab. V and J are TRBV29-1 and TRBJ1-2; D is uncertain. CDR3 protein: CSVDISAGLGGYTF. In DNA, the CDR3 is TGCAGCGTTGACATATCGGCGGGGTTAGGAGGCTACACCTTC.